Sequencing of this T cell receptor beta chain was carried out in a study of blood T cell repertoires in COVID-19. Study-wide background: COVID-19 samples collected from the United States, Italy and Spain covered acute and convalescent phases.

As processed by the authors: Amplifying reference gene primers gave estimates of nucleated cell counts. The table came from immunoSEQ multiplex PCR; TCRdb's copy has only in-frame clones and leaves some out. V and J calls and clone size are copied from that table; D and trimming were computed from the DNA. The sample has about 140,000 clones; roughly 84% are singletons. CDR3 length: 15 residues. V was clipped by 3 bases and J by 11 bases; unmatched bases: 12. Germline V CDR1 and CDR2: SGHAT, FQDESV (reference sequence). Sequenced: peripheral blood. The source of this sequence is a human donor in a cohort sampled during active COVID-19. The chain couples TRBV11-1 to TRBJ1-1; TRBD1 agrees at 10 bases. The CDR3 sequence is CASSLFGTGDDSAFF. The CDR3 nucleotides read TGTGCCAGCAGCTTGTTCGGGACAGGGGACGATAGTGCTTTCTTT.